This T cell receptor (beta chain) was found in a study of cytomegalovirus exposure and HLA in healthy donors. The PCR was carried out with 60 Vbeta primers and 13 Jbeta primers. Some clones are missing from TCRdb's copy, which holds only in-frame ones; the method was immunoSEQ multiplex PCR. The sample's table shows more than 130,000 clones. CDR3 length: 14 residues. Trimming removed 6 bases from V and 7 bases from J, with 15 bases in between. Germline V CDR1 and CDR2: SNHLY, FYNNEI. The sample was PBMCs. This clonotype was sampled from a man aged 40-49 years in good health and CMV-seronegative. The chain is built from TRBV2 and TRBJ1-4; no definite D call. The CDR3 region is CASRTLLVSEKLFF. CDR3 bases: TGTGCCAGCAGGACATTATTAGTATCTGAAAAACTGTTTTTT.